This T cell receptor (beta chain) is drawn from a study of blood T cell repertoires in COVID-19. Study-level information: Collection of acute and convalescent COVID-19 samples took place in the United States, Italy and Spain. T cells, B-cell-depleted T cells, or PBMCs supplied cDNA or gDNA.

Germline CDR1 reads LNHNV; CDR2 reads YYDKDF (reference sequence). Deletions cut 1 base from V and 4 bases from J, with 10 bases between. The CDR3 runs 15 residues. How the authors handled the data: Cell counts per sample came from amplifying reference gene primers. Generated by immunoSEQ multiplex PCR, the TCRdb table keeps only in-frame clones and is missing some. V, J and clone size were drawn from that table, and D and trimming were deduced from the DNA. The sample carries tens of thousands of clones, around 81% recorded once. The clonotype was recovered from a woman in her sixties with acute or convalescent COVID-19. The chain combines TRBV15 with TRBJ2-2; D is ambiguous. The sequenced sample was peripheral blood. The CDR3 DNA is TGTGCCACCAGCAGAGCCAGCGATCCCACCGGGGAGCTGTTTTTT. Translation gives CATSRASDPTGELFF. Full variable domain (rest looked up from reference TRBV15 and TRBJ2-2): DAMVIQNPRYQVTQFGKPVTLSCSQTLNHNVMYWYQQKSSQAPKLLFHYYDKDFNNEADTPDNFQSRRPNTSFCFLDIRSPGLGDTAMYLCATSRASDPTGELFFGEGSRLTVL.